The 25 T cell receptor beta chains in this list originate from one sample, sequenced in a study of human T cells and chemical hapten exposure. Time point of the sample: patch test 3, about 24 weeks after DPC sensitization. Treatment here: therapeutic diphenylcyclopropenone sensitization with weekly scalp DPC. TCRdb re-analysed the RACE reads in MiXCR, keeping a single row per CDR3 protein. Of about 52,000 distinct CDR3 sequences detected, 9.9% appear once; the ten largest clones hold around 16%. Specimen: whole blood, collected in connection with sensitization to the hapten diphenylcyclopropenone (DPC). These receptors originate from a woman in her thirties or forties with alopecia areata. Some clones in this sample may be carry-over from other donors' samples.

This clonotype was detected many times. The V and J genes are TRBV18 and TRBJ1-2; the D gene is possibly TRBD1 (5 bases). Per the germline V gene, CDR1 is KGHSH and CDR2 is LQKENI. The CDR3 contains 13 residues. Trimming shortened V by 4 bases and J by 5 bases, and 11 bases separated the two germline ends. For the CDR3, the DNA is TGTGCCAGCTCACTCGGGGCAGTATATGGCTACACCTTC. Amino acids: CASSLGAVYGYTF.

Many counts were recorded for this clonotype. The V and J genes are TRBV20-1 and TRBJ2-3; TRBD1 might be the D (6 bases). The CDR3 is 14 residues long. Germline V gives CDR1 DFQATT, CDR2 SNEGSKA (reference sequence). V lost 3 bases and J 0 bases, leaving 10 bases between the germline ends. DNA of the CDR3: TGCAGTGCTAGTGGTCAGGGGAGCACAGATACGCAGTATTTT. Translation gives CSASGQGSTDTQYF.

This chain uses TRBV14 with TRBJ2-3; D uncertain. This CDR3 spans 15 amino acids. Trimming took off 0 bases at V and 4 bases at J, with 11 bases between the two ends. Per the germline V gene, CDR1 is SGHDN and CDR2 is FVKESK. The CDR3 DNA sequence: TGTGCCAGCAGCCAAGATGGTAACTCAGCAGATACGCAGTATTTT. Translating gives CASSQDGNSADTQYF.

This CDR3 reads CASSLGLADTGELFF. As DNA, the CDR3 is TGTGCCAGCAGCTTAGGGCTAGCGGACACCGGGGAGCTGTTTTTT. The chain couples TRBV5-6 to TRBJ2-2, with 7 bases that match TRBD2. Germline CDR1 SGHDT, CDR2 YYEEEE. The CDR3 loop spans 15 amino acids. The trim removed 2 bases at V and 3 bases at J, leaving 4 bases unmatched. The full variable domain, its missing parts supplied by reference TRBV5-6 and TRBJ2-2, is DAGVTQSPTHLIKTRGQQVTLRCSPKSGHDTVSWYQQALGQGPQFIFQYYEEEERQRGNFPDRFSGHQFPNYSSELNVNALLLGDSALYLCASSLGLADTGELFFGEGSRLTVL.

This clonotype was found a few times. The chain recombines TRBV9 with TRBJ2-7, with D perhaps TRBD2 (6 bases). CDR3 size: 14 residues. The germline V gene encodes CDR1 SGDLS and CDR2 YYNGEE. Trimming removed 0 bases at V and 3 bases at J, with 10 bases between. For the CDR3, the DNA is TGTGCCAGCAGCGTAGATGCAGCGGGCTACGAGCAGTACTTC. Its protein product is CASSVDAAGYEQYF.

This clonotype appeared a few times. The V and J genes are TRBV6-6 and TRBJ1-5; 7 nucleotides line up with TRBD1. Germline trimming cut 4 bases from V and 4 bases from J; bases unmatched to any gene: 10. CDR1 and CDR2 (germline): MNHNY, SVGAGI (reference sequence). CDR3 size: 16 residues. The CDR3 sequence: CASSFLGGQRNQPQHF. Written as DNA, the CDR3 is TGTGCCAGCAGTTTCTTGGGGGGACAGCGAAATCAGCCCCAGCATTTT.

This clonotype has just a few counts. The chain carries TRBV21-1 and TRBJ2-6; the table's D call of TRBD1 was not tested on the DNA. TRBV21-1 is termed a pseudogene. The CDR3 covers 17 residues. The CDR3 region is CASSGREPPSGANVLTF. DNA of the CDR3: TGTGCCAGCAGCGGCCGGGAGCCTCCCTCTGGGGCCAACGTCCTGACTTTC.

V gene TRBV5-4 combines with J gene TRBJ1-4, with D perhaps TRBD1 (5 bases). V was clipped by 1 base and J by 0 bases, with 10 bases between them. Germline CDR1 is SGHNT and CDR2 is YYREEE (reference sequence). CDR3 size: 16 residues. CDR3 protein: CASSLSPGPTNEKLFF. In DNA form, the CDR3 reads TGTGCCAGCAGCTTGTCACCGGGACCAACTAATGAAAAACTGTTTTTT.

This clonotype was recorded a few times. This sequence joins TRBV7-2 and TRBJ2-1; 8 bases line up with TRBD1. Trimming cost V 4 bases and J 7 bases; bases outside gene matches: 3. The germline V gene encodes CDR1 SGHTA and CDR2 FQGNSA. The CDR3 has 13 amino acids. The CDR3 DNA follows: TGTGCCAGCAGCTCTACAGGGGGGAATGAGCAGTTCTTC. Translated, it gives CASSSTGGNEQFF.

A word on this clonotype: This sequence may be a read error, since a much larger clone differs from it by one base. The chain employs TRBV11-1 and TRBJ2-5, with no clear D. Trimming took off 3 bases at V and 3 bases at J, with 2 bases between the two ends. There are 11 residues in the CDR3. Germline V gene lookup returns CDR1 SGHAT and CDR2 FQDESV (reference sequence). In nucleotides, the CDR3 is TGTGCCAGCAGCTTTAAAGAGACCCAGTACTTC. Translating it yields CASSFKETQYF.

At least ten counts were recorded for this clonotype. This sequence joins TRBV20-1 and TRBJ1-2; D remains ambiguous. Germline CDR1 reads DFQATT; CDR2 reads SNEGSKA (reference sequence). V shed 3 bases and J shed 4 bases, with 12 bases lying between them. This CDR3 comprises 13 residues. DNA for the CDR3: TGCAGTGCTAGGGTCAAGACCTTCTATGGCTACACCTTC. It encodes CSARVKTFYGYTF.

This clonotype was counted a few times. The chain has TRBV5-1 and TRBJ2-7; tentatively, D is TRBD2 (6 bases). Germline CDR1 is SGHRS and CDR2 is YFSETQ. V was cut by 4 bases and J by 3 bases, with 14 bases left in between. This CDR3 spans 14 amino acids. CDR3 nucleotides: TGCGCCAGCAGCCCCGGGACTGTCTTCTACGAGCAGTACTTC. This sequence encodes CASSPGTVFYEQYF. The entire variable domain, with the rest obtained from reference TRBV5-1 and TRBJ2-7, is as follows: KAGVTQTPRYLIKTRGQQVTLSCSPISGHRSVSWYQQTPGQGLQFLFEYFSETQRNKGNFPGRFSGRQFSNSRSEMNVSTLELGDSALYLCASSPGTVFYEQYFGPGTRLTVT.

This clonotype was counted a few times. The genes are TRBV12-3 or TRBV12-4 and TRBJ2-2; D assignment may be TRBD1 or TRBD2 (5 bases each). Deletions cut 6 bases from V and 0 bases from J, with 17 bases between. The CDR3 has 17 amino acids. The CDR3 spells CASRGGADTPNTGELFF. DNA of the CDR3: TGTGCCAGCAGGGGCGGAGCGGACACACCGAACACCGGGGAGCTGTTTTTT.

V and J are TRBV29-1 and TRBJ1-1; D is perhaps TRBD1 (5 bases). Germline values: CDR1 SQVTM, CDR2 ANQGSEA. V was trimmed by 6 bases and J by 0 bases, leaving 11 bases between them. The CDR3 has 13 residues. The CDR3: CSVRQSMNTEAFF. DNA for the CDR3: TGCAGCGTCAGACAGTCCATGAACACTGAAGCTTTCTTT. The full variable domain, in which reference TRBV29-1 and TRBJ1-1 provide the parts outside the CDR3, is SAVISQKPSRDICQRGTSLTIQCQVDSQVTMMFWYRQQPGQSLTLIATANQGSEATYESGFVIDKFPISRPNLTFSTLTVSNMSPEDSSIYLCSVRQSMNTEAFFGQGTRLTVV.

The rearrangement uses TRBV18 and TRBJ2-4; 11 bases align to TRBD1. V shed 3 bases and J 3 bases; nucleotides not matched to a gene: 13. The CDR3 is made up of 19 amino acids. Germline assignment: CDR1 KGHSH and CDR2 LQKENI. CDR3 region: CASSPADARTGGVKNIQYF. DNA of the CDR3: TGTGCCAGCTCACCCGCCGACGCCAGGACAGGGGGCGTCAAAAACATTCAGTACTTC.

This clonotype was found many times. The CDR3 DNA reads TGCGCCAGCAGGGTTTGGGGGCCTACTTACAATGAGCAGTTCTTC. Encoded protein: CASRVWGPTYNEQFF. This rearrangement joins TRBV5-1 to TRBJ2-1; tentatively, D is TRBD1 (6 bases). V was cut by 5 bases and J by 4 bases, with 16 bases left in between. Germline V gives CDR1 SGHRS, CDR2 YFSETQ. The CDR3 loop spans 15 amino acids.

The chain employs TRBV20-1 and TRBJ1-1; unclear D gene. CDR1 is DFQATT, CDR2 SNEGSKA, per germline (reference sequence). This CDR3 is built from 14 residues. Trimming took off 6 bases at V and 0 bases at J, with 14 bases between the two ends. Here the CDR3 reads CSASEGVMNTEAFF. The CDR3 DNA sequence: TGCAGTGCCAGTGAAGGAGTAATGAACACTGAAGCTTTCTTT.

The chain links TRBV4-3 to TRBJ2-2, with D hard to call. Trimming shortened V by 1 base and J by 7 bases, and 10 bases separated the two germline ends. Germline assignment: CDR1 LGHNA and CDR2 YSLEER. The CDR3 loop spans 14 amino acids. Here the CDR3 DNA reads TGCGCCAGCAGCCAAGTACTTCAAGGCGGGGAGCTGTTTTTT. This translates into CASSQVLQGGELFF.

This clonotype was detected ten times or more. The chain links TRBV29-1 to TRBJ2-5; TRBD1 might be the D (6 bases). Germline values: CDR1 SQVTM, CDR2 ANQGSEA. The CDR3 has 13 residues. V was clipped by 7 bases and J by 2 bases, with 14 bases between them. Written as DNA, the CDR3 is TGCAGCGCCACAGGGTCTTCTCAAGAGACCCAGTACTTC. Its protein product is CSATGSSQETQYF. Drawing the rest from reference TRBV29-1 and TRBJ2-5, the complete variable domain is SAVISQKPSRDICQRGTSLTIQCQVDSQVTMMFWYRQQPGQSLTLIATANQGSEATYESGFVIDKFPISRPNLTFSTLTVSNMSPEDSSIYLCSATGSSQETQYFGPGTRLLVL.

The CDR3 loop reads CASSEGTGAGTEAFF. CDR3 coding DNA: TGTGCCAGCAGCGAAGGGACAGGGGCCGGAACTGAAGCTTTCTTT. This chain uses TRBV7-9 with TRBJ1-1; TRBD1 aligns across 10 bases. Trimming took 5 bases from V and 5 from J; bases not matched to a gene: 8. Germline loops: CDR1 SEHNR, CDR2 FQNEAQ (reference sequence). CDR3 length: 15 residues.

The V and J genes are TRBV5-5 and TRBJ1-1, with D hard to call. CDR3 length: 14 amino acids. Germline-derived CDR1 and CDR2 are SGHKS and YYEKEE (reference sequence). V was cut by 5 bases and J by 6 bases, with 17 bases left in between. CDR3 protein: CASSLGAAGPEAFF. For the CDR3, the DNA is TGTGCCAGCAGTTTAGGAGCTGCTGGCCCTGAAGCTTTCTTT.

The chain recombines TRBV5-1 with TRBJ2-7, with 7 bases identical to TRBD1. The J segment lost 2 bases and the V segment lost 1 base, leaving 6 bases of the junction unmatched. CDR3 size: 15 residues. The germline gives CDR1 SGHRS, CDR2 YFSETQ. The CDR3 sequence: CASSLYLTGTYEQYF. The CDR3 DNA reads TGCGCCAGCAGCTTGTACCTGACAGGGACCTACGAGCAGTACTTC. The whole variable domain, remainder taken from reference TRBV5-1 and TRBJ2-7, is KAGVTQTPRYLIKTRGQQVTLSCSPISGHRSVSWYQQTPGQGLQFLFEYFSETQRNKGNFPGRFSGRQFSNSRSEMNVSTLELGDSALYLCASSLYLTGTYEQYFGPGTRLTVT.

There are a few counts of this clonotype. The rearrangement uses TRBV24-1 and TRBJ2-3; a weak D match, TRBD1 (6 bases). Germline-derived CDR1 and CDR2 are KGHDR and SFDVKD. Trimming shortened V by 9 bases and J by 3 bases, and 12 bases separated the two germline ends. CDR3 length: 13 residues. The CDR3 protein is CATAPQGTDTQYF. CDR3 bases: TGTGCCACCGCCCCCCAGGGGACAGATACGCAGTATTTT.

This clonotype was recorded at least ten times. This CDR3 reads CASSELRFPSGNTIYF. The CDR3 DNA reads as TGTGCCAGCAGTGAACTCCGGTTCCCCTCTGGAAACACCATATATTTT. This chain joins TRBV6-1 and TRBJ1-3; D is undetermined. The CDR3 contains 16 residues. V gave up 2 bases and J gave up 0 bases, with 11 bases separating them. Germline CDR1 and CDR2: MNHNS and SASEGT.

This clonotype has a count of ten or more. The chain combines TRBV7-3 with TRBJ1-5; D may be TRBD1 (5 bases). Deletions cut 3 bases from V and 4 bases from J, with 16 bases between. The germline V gene has CDR1 SGHTA and CDR2 FQGTGA. This CDR3 has 16 residues. CDR3 sequence: CASSFTEGKGNQPQHF. The DNA for the CDR3 is TGTGCCAGCAGCTTTACGGAGGGGAAGGGTAATCAGCCCCAGCATTTT.